The source of this TCR beta chain is a study of blood T cell repertoires in COVID-19. Whole-study context: Acute and convalescent COVID-19 specimens originated in the United States, Italy and Spain.

Which cohort a participant joined came from the clinical history participants gave. This CDR3 has 16 residues. Only in-frame clones appear in the TCRdb table, and some are missing; sequencing was by immunoSEQ multiplex PCR. The table has approximately 190,000 clones, roughly 84% seen once. The specimen sequenced was PBMCs or T cells enriched from blood (not recorded which). The chain recombines TRBV21-1 with TRBJ2-5; the table gives TRBD1 as D, unverified against the DNA. TRBV21-1 is annotated as a pseudogene. This clonotype originated in a woman aged 25 to 39 who had been exposed to COVID-19. The CDR3 nucleotides read TGTGCCAGCAGCTCCAGAAACAGGGGGCTGGGAGAGACCCAGTACTTC. Translating gives CASSSRNRGLGETQYF.